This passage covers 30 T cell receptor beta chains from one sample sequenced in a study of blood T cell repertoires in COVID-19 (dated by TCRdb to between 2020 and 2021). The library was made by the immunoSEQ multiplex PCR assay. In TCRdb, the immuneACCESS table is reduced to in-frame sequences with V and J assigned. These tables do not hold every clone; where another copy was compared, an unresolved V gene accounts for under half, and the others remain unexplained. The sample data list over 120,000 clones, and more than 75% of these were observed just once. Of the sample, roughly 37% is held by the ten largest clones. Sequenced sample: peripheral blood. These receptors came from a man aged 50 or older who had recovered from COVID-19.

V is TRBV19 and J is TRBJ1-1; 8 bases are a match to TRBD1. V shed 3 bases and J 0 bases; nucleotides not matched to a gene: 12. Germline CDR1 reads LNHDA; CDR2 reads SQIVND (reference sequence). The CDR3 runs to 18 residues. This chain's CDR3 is CASSIGGGTGTLNTEAFF. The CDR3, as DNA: TGTGCCAGTAGTATTGGGGGCGGGACAGGAACTCTGAACACTGAAGCTTTCTTT. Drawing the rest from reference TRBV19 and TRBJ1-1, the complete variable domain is DGGITQSPKYLFRKEGQNVTLSCEQNLNHDAMYWYRQDPGQGLRLIYYSQIVNDFQKGDIAEGYSVSREKKESFPLTVTSAQKNPTAFYLCASSIGGGTGTLNTEAFFGQGTRLTVV.

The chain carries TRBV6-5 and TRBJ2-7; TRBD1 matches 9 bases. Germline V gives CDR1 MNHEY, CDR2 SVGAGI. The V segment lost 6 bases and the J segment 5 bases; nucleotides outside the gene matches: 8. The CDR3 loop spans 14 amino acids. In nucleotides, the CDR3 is TGTGCCAGCAGCCGGGACAGGGCCAACCACGAGCAGTACTTC. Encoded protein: CASSRDRANHEQYF.

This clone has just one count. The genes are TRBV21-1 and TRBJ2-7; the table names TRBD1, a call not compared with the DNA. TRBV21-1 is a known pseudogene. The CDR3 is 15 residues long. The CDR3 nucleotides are TGTGCCAGCACCGTGACACAAACAGTCTCCCACGAGCAGTACTTC. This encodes CASTVTQTVSHEQYF.

This CDR3 is CASSYSRGREAATEAFF. The CDR3 DNA is TGTGCCAGCAGTTACTCTAGGGGCAGGGAGGCGGCCACTGAAGCTTTCTTT. The genes are TRBV6-2 or TRBV6-3 and TRBJ1-1; D is perhaps TRBD1 (5 bases). V was cut by 0 bases and J by 4 bases, with 18 bases left in between. The CDR3 is 17 amino acids. Per germline, CDR1 MNHEY and CDR2 SVGEGT.

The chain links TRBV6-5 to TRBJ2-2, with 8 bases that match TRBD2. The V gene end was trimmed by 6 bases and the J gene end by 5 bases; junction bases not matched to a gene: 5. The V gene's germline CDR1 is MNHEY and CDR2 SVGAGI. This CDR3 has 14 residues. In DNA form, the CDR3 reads TGTGCCAGCAGCCTAGGACTAGCTACCGGGGAGCTGTTTTTT. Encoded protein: CASSLGLATGELFF.

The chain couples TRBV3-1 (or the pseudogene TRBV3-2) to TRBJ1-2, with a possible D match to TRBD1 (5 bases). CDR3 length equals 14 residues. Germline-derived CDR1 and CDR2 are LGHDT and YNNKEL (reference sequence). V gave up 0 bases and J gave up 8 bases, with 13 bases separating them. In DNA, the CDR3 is TGTGCCAGCAGCCAAGAGGAAAGGGGAGGCGGCTACACCTTC. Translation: CASSQEERGGGYTF.

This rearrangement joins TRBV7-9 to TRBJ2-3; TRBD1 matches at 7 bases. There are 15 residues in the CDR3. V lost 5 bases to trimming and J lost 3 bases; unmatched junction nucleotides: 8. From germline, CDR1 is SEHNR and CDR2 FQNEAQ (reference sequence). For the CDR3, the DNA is TGTGCCAGCAGCCTCGGGACAGTCCAAACAGATACGCAGTATTTT. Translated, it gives CASSLGTVQTDTQYF.

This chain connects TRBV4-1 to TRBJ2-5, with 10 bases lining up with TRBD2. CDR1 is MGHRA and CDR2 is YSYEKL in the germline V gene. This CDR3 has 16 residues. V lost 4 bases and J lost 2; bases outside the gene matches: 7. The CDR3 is CASSPSGGDFQETQYF. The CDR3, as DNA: TGCGCCAGCAGCCCGAGCGGGGGGGACTTTCAAGAGACCCAGTACTTC.

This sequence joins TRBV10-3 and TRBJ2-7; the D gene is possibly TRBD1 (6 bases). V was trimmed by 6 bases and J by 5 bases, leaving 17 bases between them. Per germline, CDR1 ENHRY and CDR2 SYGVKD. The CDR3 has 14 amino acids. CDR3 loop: CAISQTGYVDEQYF. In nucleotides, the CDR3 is TGTGCCATCAGCCAAACAGGGTACGTCGACGAGCAGTACTTC.

The CDR3: CAISGGQGMMENTIYF. CDR3 DNA sequence: TGTGCCATCAGTGGGGGACAGGGGATGATGGAAAACACCATATATTTT. The chain combines TRBV10-3 with TRBJ1-3, with 10 bases fitting TRBD1. Per germline, CDR1 ENHRY and CDR2 SYGVKD. Trimming cost V 4 bases and J 6 bases; bases outside gene matches: 9. This CDR3 spans 16 amino acids.

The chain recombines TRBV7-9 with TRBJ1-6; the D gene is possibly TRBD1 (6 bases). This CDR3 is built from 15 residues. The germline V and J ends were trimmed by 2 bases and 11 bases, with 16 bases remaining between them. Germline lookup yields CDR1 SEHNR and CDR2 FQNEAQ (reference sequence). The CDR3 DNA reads TGTGCCAGCAGCTTATCAGGGGCCGAAAATACACCCCTCCACTTT. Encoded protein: CASSLSGAENTPLHF.

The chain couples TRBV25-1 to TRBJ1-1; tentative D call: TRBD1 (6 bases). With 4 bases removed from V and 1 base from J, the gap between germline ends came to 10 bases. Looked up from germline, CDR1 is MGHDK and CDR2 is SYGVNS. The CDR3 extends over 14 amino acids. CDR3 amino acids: CASSASRGNTEAFF. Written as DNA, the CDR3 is TGTGCCAGCAGTGCTTCCAGGGGGAACACTGAAGCTTTCTTT.

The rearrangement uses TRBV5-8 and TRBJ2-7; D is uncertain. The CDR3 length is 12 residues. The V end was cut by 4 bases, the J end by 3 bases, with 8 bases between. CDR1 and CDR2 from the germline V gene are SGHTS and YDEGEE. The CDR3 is CASSPRNYEQYF. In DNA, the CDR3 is TGTGCCAGCAGCCCGCGAAACTACGAGCAGTACTTC.

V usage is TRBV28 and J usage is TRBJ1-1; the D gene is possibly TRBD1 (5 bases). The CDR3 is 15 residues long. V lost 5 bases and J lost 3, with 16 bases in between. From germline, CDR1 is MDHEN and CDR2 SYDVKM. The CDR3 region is CASSAGGRWDTEAFF. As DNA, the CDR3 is TGTGCCAGCAGTGCCGGGGGTCGCTGGGACACTGAAGCTTTCTTT.

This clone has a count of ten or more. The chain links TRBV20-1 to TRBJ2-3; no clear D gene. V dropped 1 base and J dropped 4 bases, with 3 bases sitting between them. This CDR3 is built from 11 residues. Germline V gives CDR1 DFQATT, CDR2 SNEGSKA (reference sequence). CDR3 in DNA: TGCAGTGCTAGAGCATCAGATACGCAGTATTTT. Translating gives CSARASDTQYF.

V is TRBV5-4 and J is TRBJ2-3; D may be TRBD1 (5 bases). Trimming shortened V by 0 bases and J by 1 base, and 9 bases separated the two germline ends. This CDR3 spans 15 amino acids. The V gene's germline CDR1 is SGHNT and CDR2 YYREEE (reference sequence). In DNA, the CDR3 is TGTGCCAGCAGCTTGGAGGGGCGAGGCACAGATACGCAGTATTTT. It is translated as CASSLEGRGTDTQYF.

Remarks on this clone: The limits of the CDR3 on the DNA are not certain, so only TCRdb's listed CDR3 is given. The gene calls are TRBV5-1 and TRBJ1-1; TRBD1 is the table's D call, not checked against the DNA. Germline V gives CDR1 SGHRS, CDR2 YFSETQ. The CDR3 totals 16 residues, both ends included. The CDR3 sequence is CASSFGPGGANTEAFF.

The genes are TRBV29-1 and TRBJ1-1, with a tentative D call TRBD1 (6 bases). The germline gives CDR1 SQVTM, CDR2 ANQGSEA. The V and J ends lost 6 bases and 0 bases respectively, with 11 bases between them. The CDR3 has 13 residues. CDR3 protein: CSVSTGMNTEAFF. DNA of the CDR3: TGCAGCGTATCGACAGGCATGAACACTGAAGCTTTCTTT.

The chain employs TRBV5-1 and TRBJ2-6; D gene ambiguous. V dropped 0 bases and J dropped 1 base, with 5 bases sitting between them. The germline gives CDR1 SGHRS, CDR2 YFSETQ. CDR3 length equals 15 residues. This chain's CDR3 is CASSLDGSGANVLTF. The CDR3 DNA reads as TGCGCCAGCAGCTTGGACGGGTCTGGGGCCAACGTCCTGACTTTC. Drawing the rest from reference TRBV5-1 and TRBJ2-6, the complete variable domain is KAGVTQTPRYLIKTRGQQVTLSCSPISGHRSVSWYQQTPGQGLQFLFEYFSETQRNKGNFPGRFSGRQFSNSRSEMNVSTLELGDSALYLCASSLDGSGANVLTFGAGSRLTVL.

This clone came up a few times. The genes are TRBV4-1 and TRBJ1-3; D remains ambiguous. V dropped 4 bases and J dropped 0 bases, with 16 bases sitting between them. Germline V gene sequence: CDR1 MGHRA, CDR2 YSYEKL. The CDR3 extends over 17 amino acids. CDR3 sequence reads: CASSRPGLDLSGNTIYF. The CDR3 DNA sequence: TGCGCCAGCAGCCGTCCGGGTCTAGACCTCTCTGGAAACACCATATATTTT.

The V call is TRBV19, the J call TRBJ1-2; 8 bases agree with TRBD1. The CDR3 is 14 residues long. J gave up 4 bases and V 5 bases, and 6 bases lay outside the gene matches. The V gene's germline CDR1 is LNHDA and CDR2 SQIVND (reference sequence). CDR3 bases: TGTGCCAGTAGTCCCTTAGGACAGGGCTATGGCTACACCTTC. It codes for CASSPLGQGYGYTF.

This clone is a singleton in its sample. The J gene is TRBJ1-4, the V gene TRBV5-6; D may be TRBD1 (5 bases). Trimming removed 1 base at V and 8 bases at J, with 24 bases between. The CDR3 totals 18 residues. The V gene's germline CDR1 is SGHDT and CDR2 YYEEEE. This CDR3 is CASSLWGLGTPGQEKLFF. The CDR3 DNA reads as TGTGCCAGCAGCTTGTGGGGCTTAGGGACTCCCGGCCAGGAAAAACTGTTTTTT.

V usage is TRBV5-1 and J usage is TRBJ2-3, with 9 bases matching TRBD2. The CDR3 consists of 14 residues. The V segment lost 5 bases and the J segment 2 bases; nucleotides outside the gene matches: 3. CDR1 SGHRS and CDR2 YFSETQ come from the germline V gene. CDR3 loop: CASRLAGHTDTQYF. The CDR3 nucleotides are TGCGCCAGCAGGCTAGCGGGGCACACAGATACGCAGTATTTT.

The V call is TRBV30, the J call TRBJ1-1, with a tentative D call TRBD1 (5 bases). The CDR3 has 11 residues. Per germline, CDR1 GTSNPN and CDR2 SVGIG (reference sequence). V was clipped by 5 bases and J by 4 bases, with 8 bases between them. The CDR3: CAWGGLTEAFF. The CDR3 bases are TGTGCCTGGGGGGGACTCACTGAAGCTTTCTTT.

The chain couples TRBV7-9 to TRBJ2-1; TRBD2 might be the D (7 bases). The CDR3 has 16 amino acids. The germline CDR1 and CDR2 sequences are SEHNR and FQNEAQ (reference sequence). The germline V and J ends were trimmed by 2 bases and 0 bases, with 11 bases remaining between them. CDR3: CASSLRGATSYNEQFF. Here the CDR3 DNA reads TGTGCCAGCAGCTTACGGGGGGCGACCTCCTACAATGAGCAGTTCTTC.

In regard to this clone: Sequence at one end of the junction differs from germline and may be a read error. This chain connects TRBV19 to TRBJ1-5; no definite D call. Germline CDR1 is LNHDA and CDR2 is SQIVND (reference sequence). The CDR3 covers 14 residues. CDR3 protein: CASRSGYSNQPQHF. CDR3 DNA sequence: TGTGCTAGTAGGAGCGGCTATAGCAATCAGCCCCAGCATTTT.

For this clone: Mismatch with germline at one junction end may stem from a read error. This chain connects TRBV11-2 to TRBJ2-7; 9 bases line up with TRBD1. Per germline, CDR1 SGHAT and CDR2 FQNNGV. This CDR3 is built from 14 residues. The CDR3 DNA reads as TGTGCCAGCAGCCCCGGGACAGGGTCCTTCGAGCAGTACTTC. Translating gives CASSPGTGSFEQYF.

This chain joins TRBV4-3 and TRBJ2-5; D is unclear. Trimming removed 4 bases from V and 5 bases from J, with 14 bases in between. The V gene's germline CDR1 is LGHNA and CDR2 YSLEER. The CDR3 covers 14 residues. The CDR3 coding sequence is TGCGCCAGCAGCCCGTCAATGTCCCGGGAGACCCAGTACTTC. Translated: CASSPSMSRETQYF.

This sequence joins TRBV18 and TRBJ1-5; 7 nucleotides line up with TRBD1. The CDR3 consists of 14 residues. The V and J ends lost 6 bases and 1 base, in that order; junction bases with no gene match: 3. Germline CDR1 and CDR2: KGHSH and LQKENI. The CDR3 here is CASSSGGSNQPQHF. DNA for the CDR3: TGTGCCAGCTCGTCAGGGGGAAGCAATCAGCCCCAGCATTTT.

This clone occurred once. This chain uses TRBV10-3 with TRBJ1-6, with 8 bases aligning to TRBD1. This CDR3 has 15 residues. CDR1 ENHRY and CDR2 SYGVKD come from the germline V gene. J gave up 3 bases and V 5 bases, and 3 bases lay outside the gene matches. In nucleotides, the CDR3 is TGTGCCATCAGTCCCGGGACAGGCTATAATTCACCCCTCCACTTT. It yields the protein CAISPGTGYNSPLHF.